A selection of T cell receptor beta chains follows, all from one sample in a study of T cell responses to AZD1222 COVID-19 vaccine. Clones were read by immunoSEQ multiplex PCR, and TCRdb kept only the in-frame ones, dropping some. The table records roughly 160,000 clones, about nine tenths of them present only once. The specimen was peripheral blood, collected on day 0 of AZD1222 vaccination. These receptors were collected from an adult in good health. Both conserved end residues are part of each CDR3. Each record gives: J gene, D gene, clone size, V gene, CDR3 DNA, CDR3 protein. A D gene is named only where the DNA matches it firmly. The size of a clone is reported for some rows only, either as once, few or many, or as a class for expanded clones.

TRBJ2-7 NA NA TRBV21-1 TGTGCCAGCAGCATGGGGACATCCATCCCTAGGCTCCACGAGCAGTACTTC CASSMGTSIPRLHEQYF
TRBJ1-5 NA NA TRBV10-1 TGCGCCAGCGAGAGGCCCGGGCTGATTCGTCGGCTCATCGCGGCGGATAGCAATCAGCCCCAGCATTTT CASERPGLIRRLIAADSNQPQHF
TRBJ2-7 TRBD2 NA TRBV6-2/TRBV6-3 TGTGCCAGCAGTCCCGAGAGCGGGAGATGGAACGAGCAGTACTTC CASSPESGRWNEQYF
TRBJ1-1 NA NA TRBV4-3 TGCGCCAGCAGCCAAGATGGGACTCGGATGAACACTGAAGCTTTCTTT CASSQDGTRMNTEAFF
TRBJ2-7 NA few TRBV7-2 TGTGCCAGCAGCTCTTCCGCCAACTACGAGCAGTACTTC CASSSSANYEQYF
TRBJ2-5 TRBD2 NA TRBV4-1 TGCGCCAGCAGGGCTAGCGGGGTACAAGAGACCCAGTACTTC CASRASGVQETQYF
TRBJ2-2 NA NA TRBV5-4 TGTGCCAGCAGCTCCGGGACACCGAACACCGGGGAGCTGTTTTTT CASSSGTPNTGELFF
TRBJ1-1 NA once TRBV10-3 TGTGCCATCAGCGCCCTCCCCACTGAAGCTTTCTTT CAISALPTEAFF
TRBJ1-4 NA NA TRBV9 TGTGCCAGCAGCAGGGGAGGTTTCAATGAAAAACTGTTTTTT CASSRGGFNEKLFF
TRBJ2-1 NA NA TRBV7-6 TGTGCCAGCAGCAACAATTATGAGCAGTTCTTC CASSNNYEQFF
TRBJ2-7 NA once TRBV7-2 TGTGCCAGCAGCTTCGCACCCCGGGTAGGCCCGAATCAGTACTTC CASSFAPRVGPNQYF
TRBJ1-2 TRBD1 NA TRBV19 TGTGCCAGTTCTCCAGACAGGGGAAGTGGCTACACCTTC CASSPDRGSGYTF
TRBJ1-2 TRBD1 NA TRBV18 TGTGCCAGCTCACCGGGGGACAGGGGGCAAGGCTACACCTTC CASSPGDRGQGYTF
TRBJ1-6 NA NA TRBV5-6 TGTGCCAGCAGCCATGATTCACCCCTCCACTTT CASSHDSPLHF
TRBJ1-1 NA NA TRBV12-5 TGTGCTAGTGGTTTGGTACGGATGTCGGGGGGTACTGAAGCTTTCTTT CASGLVRMSGGTEAFF
TRBJ1-5 NA NA TRBV6-5 TGTGCCAGCAGTTACTCCACAGGGACGAATCAGCCCCAGCATTTT CASSYSTGTNQPQHF
TRBJ1-5 TRBD1 NA TRBV19 TGTGCCAGTATCGGGACAGCTTATAGCAATCAGCCCCAGCATTTT CASIGTAYSNQPQHF
TRBJ2-7 TRBD1 once TRBV7-2 TGTGCCAGCAGCCGGACAGGGGCGTTCAACGAGCAGTACTTC CASSRTGAFNEQYF
TRBJ1-5 NA NA TRBV6-6 TGTGCCAGCACCCTCAGGGATAGCAATCAGCCCCAGCATTTT CASTLRDSNQPQHF
TRBJ2-5 TRBD2 NA TRBV4-2 TGTGCCAGCAGCCAAGGGGGGACTAAGATGGAGACCCAGTACTTC CASSQGGTKMETQYF
TRBJ2-2 NA NA TRBV30 TGTGCCTGGAGTAAGGGTTACGCCGGGGAGCTGTTTTTT CAWSKGYAGELFF
TRBJ2-6 NA NA TRBV7-8 TGTGCCAGCAGCTTGGGTCTCCGCTCTGGGGCCAACGTCCTGACTTTC CASSLGLRSGANVLTF
TRBJ2-7 NA NA TRBV7-8 TGTGCCAGCAGCCCCTCCTCCTACGAGCAGTACTTC CASSPSSYEQYF
TRBJ1-5 TRBD1 NA TRBV28 TGTGCCAGCAGAAAACAGGGGGGGAGCAATCAGCCCCAGCATTTT CASRKQGGSNQPQHF
TRBJ1-2 NA NA TRBV12-3/TRBV12-4 TGTGCCAGCAGTTTAGGGGGGATCAGTGGCTACACCTTC CASSLGGISGYTF
TRBJ2-3 NA NA TRBV6-4 TGTGCCAGCAGTGACTCTGTTGAGGGAGATACGCAGTATTTT CASSDSVEGDTQYF
TRBJ2-7 NA once TRBV27 TGTGCCAGCAGTTTATATAGTCCCGGGACATACTACGAGCAGTACTTC CASSLYSPGTYYEQYF
TRBJ2-2 NA NA TRBV15 TGTGCCACCAGCAGAGTCCAGGGGAACACCGGGGAGCTGTTTTTT CATSRVQGNTGELFF
TRBJ1-6 NA NA TRBV6-5 TGTGCCAGCAGTTACGTAAGGGCCCTTAATTCACCCCTCCACTTT CASSYVRALNSPLHF
TRBJ1-5 NA NA TRBV10-2 TGCGCCAGCAGTGATAACGGGGCCTACAATCAGCCCCAGCATTTT CASSDNGAYNQPQHF
TRBJ2-7 NA NA TRBV6-5 TGTGCCAGCAGTTCCCCGGGGAGCGGGCGAATCTACGAGCAGTACTTC CASSSPGSGRIYEQYF
TRBJ1-5 NA NA TRBV2 TGTGCCAGCAGTGGGGTGGGCAGGTCCGAGCCCCAGCATTTT CASSGVGRSEPQHF
TRBJ2-3 NA NA TRBV18 TGTGCCAGCTCACCGCCGGGACGATTAGGGACAGATACGCAGTATTTT CASSPPGRLGTDTQYF
TRBJ1-1 NA NA TRBV6-2/TRBV6-3 TGTGCCAGCAGTTACTCCTATGGGACTGAAGCTTTCTTT CASSYSYGTEAFF
TRBJ2-3 NA NA TRBV7-6 TGTGCCAGCAGCATTAATTCGGGCCTCAACACGGGTGGAGATACGCAGTATTTT CASSINSGLNTGGDTQYF
TRBJ2-7 TRBD1 NA TRBV14 TGTGCCAGCAGCCAAGGGACAGGGTCCTACGAGCAGTACTTC CASSQGTGSYEQYF
TRBJ2-2 TRBD1 NA TRBV5-1 TGCGCCAGCAGCTTGGCCGGTCCCGGGACAGGGATCGGGGAGCTGTTTTTT CASSLAGPGTGIGELFF
TRBJ1-1 NA NA TRBV4-3 TGCGCCAGCAGCAAGGGGGGCTGGAACACTGAAGCTTTCTTT CASSKGGWNTEAFF
TRBJ2-2 NA NA TRBV3-1/TRBV3-2 TGTGCCAGCAGCAAACTCAACACCGGGGAGCTGTTTTTT CASSKLNTGELFF
TRBJ1-4 TRBD1 once TRBV6-5 TGTGCCAGCAGTTACTTGCGGACAGGCCCTAATGAAAAACTGTTTTTT CASSYLRTGPNEKLFF
TRBJ2-1 TRBD1 NA TRBV5-1 TGCGCCAGCAGCTCTTCGACAGGGGGCTACAATGAGCAGTTCTTC CASSSSTGGYNEQFF